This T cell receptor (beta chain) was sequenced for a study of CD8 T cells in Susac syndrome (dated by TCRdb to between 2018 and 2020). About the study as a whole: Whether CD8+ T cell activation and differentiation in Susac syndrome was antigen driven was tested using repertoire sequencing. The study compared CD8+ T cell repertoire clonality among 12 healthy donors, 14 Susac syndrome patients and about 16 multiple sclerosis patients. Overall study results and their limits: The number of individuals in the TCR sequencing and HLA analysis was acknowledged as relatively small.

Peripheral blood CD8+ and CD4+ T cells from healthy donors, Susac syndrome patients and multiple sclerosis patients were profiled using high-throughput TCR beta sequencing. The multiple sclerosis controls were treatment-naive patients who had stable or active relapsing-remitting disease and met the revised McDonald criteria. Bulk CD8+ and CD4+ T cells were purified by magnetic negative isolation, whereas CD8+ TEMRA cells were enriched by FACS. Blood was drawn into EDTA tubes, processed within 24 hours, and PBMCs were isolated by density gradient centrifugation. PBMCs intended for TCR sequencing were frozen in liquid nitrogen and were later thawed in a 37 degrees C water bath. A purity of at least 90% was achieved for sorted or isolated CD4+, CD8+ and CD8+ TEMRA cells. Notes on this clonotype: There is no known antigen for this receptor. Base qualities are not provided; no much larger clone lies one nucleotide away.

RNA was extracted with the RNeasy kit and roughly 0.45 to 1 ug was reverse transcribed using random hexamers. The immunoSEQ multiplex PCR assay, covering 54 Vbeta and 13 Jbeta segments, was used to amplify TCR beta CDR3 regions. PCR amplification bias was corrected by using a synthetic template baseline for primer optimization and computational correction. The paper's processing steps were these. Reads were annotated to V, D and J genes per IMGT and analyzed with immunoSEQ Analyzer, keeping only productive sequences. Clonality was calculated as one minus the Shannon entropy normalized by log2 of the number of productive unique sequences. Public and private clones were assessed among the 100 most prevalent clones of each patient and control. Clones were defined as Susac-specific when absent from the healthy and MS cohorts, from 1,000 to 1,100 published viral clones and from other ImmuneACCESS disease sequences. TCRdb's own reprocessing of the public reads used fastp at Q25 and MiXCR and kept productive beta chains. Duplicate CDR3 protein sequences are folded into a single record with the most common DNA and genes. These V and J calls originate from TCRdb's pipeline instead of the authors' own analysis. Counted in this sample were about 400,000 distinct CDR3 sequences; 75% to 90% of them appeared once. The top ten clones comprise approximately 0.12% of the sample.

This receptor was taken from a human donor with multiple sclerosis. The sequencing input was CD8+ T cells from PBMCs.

The nucleotide sequence reads TGTGCCAGCAGCTTAGAGATATCAGCGGGAGGATCGGGCGAGCAGTACTTC. This is translated as CASSLEISAGGSGEQYF. The chain links TRBV13 with TRBJ2-7; the junction holds 9 bases that match TRBD2. Compared with germline, V lacks 1 base and J lacks 6 bases; bases without a gene match: 13. Looking up the germline V gene (reference sequence) yields CDR1 PRHDT and CDR2 FYEKMQ. The CDR3 runs 17 amino acids, cysteine and phenylalanine included. Only CDR3 DNA remains: 51 bases, in frame from the first base.